A selection of T cell receptor beta chains follows, all from one sample in a study of CD8+ T cells in alopecia areata. Using immunoSEQ multiplex PCR, the repertoire was profiled, and TCRdb retains in-frame clones only, with some absent. The sample shows roughly 200,000 clones, around 63% of them seen only once. This specimen was CD4+ T cells sorted from blood, taken at week 0. These receptors all come from a human donor with alopecia areata. CDR3s include the opening cysteine and the closing phenylalanine or tryptophan. The D gene is left open where the match is weak. The size of a clone is reported for some rows only, either as once, few or many, or as a class for expanded clones.

cdr3_nt: TGTGCCTGGAGTGAACGCGATCCAGGGCCGACCCTCGATAAGCTGTTTTTT
cdr3_aa: CAWSERDPGPTLDKLFF
clone_size: .
v_call: TRBV30
d_call: .
j_call: TRBJ1-4
cdr3_length: 17

cdr3_nt: TGCAGTGCTAGGACAGGCCCCGAGCAGTTCTTC
cdr3_aa: CSARTGPEQFF
clone_size: .
v_call: TRBV20-1
d_call: .
j_call: TRBJ2-1
cdr3_length: 11

cdr3_nt: TGTGCCAGTACCCCAAGGGTCCCAAATCAGCCCCAGCATTTT
cdr3_aa: CASTPRVPNQPQHF
clone_size: .
v_call: TRBV19
d_call: .
j_call: TRBJ1-5
cdr3_length: 14

cdr3_nt: TGCGCCAGCAGCCATTGGGAACAGGGGAAAAAACTGTTTTTT
cdr3_aa: CASSHWEQGKKLFF
clone_size: .
v_call: TRBV4-3
d_call: TRBD1
j_call: TRBJ1-4
cdr3_length: 14

cdr3_nt: TGTGCCAGCAGCGCCGGACAGCTGGCGAAAGCTTTCTTT
cdr3_aa: CASSAGQLAKAFF
clone_size: .
v_call: TRBV5-4
d_call: .
j_call: TRBJ1-1
cdr3_length: 13

cdr3_nt: TGTGCCAGCAGACAACCCTTTGCAAACCAAGAGACCCAGTACTTC
cdr3_aa: CASRQPFANQETQYF
clone_size: few
v_call: TRBV2
d_call: .
j_call: TRBJ2-5
cdr3_length: 15

cdr3_nt: TGTGCCAGCAGCTTAGAGGGGGAACCCACTGAAGCTTTCTTT
cdr3_aa: CASSLEGEPTEAFF
clone_size: .
v_call: TRBV7-6
d_call: .
j_call: TRBJ1-1
cdr3_length: 14

cdr3_nt: TGTGCCAGCTCACCACCGGGCGAAAAACTGTTTTTT
cdr3_aa: CASSPPGEKLFF
clone_size: few
v_call: TRBV18
d_call: .
j_call: TRBJ1-4
cdr3_length: 12

cdr3_nt: TGCGCCAGCAGCCAGGATACGACAGGGAACTATGGCTACACCTTC
cdr3_aa: CASSQDTTGNYGYTF
clone_size: .
v_call: TRBV4-3
d_call: TRBD1
j_call: TRBJ1-2
cdr3_length: 15

cdr3_nt: TGTGCCATCAGACAGGGGGCCTATAATTCACCCCTCCACTTT
cdr3_aa: CAIRQGAYNSPLHF
clone_size: .
v_call: TRBV10-3
d_call: TRBD1
j_call: TRBJ1-6
cdr3_length: 14

cdr3_nt: TGCAGCGTTGTAGGACTCCTCACAGATACGCAGTATTTT
cdr3_aa: CSVVGLLTDTQYF
clone_size: few
v_call: TRBV29-1
d_call: .
j_call: TRBJ2-3
cdr3_length: 13

cdr3_nt: TGTGCCACCAGCAGAGACGGCAGGGAGACCCAGTACTTC
cdr3_aa: CATSRDGRETQYF
clone_size: few
v_call: TRBV15
d_call: .
j_call: TRBJ2-5
cdr3_length: 13

cdr3_nt: TGTGCCTGGAAACAAGTGAACACTGAAGCTTTCTTT
cdr3_aa: CAWKQVNTEAFF
clone_size: .
v_call: TRBV30
d_call: .
j_call: TRBJ1-1
cdr3_length: 12

cdr3_nt: TGCAGCGTTGGTGTGCAGGGCGACGATCAGCCCCAGCATTTT
cdr3_aa: CSVGVQGDDQPQHF
clone_size: few
v_call: TRBV29-1
d_call: .
j_call: TRBJ1-5
cdr3_length: 14

cdr3_nt: TGTGCCTGGAGTGTACTTTGGGGAGGCGGTGGCTACACCTTC
cdr3_aa: CAWSVLWGGGGYTF
clone_size: .
v_call: TRBV30
d_call: .
j_call: TRBJ1-2
cdr3_length: 14

cdr3_nt: TGTGCCTGGAGTGAAAGACAGGGTGTTGGGCGAGCTTTCTTT
cdr3_aa: CAWSERQGVGRAFF
clone_size: .
v_call: TRBV30
d_call: TRBD1
j_call: TRBJ1-1
cdr3_length: 14

cdr3_nt: TGTGCCAGCAGCTCCCGACAGGGGATGAACACTGAAGCTTTCTTT
cdr3_aa: CASSSRQGMNTEAFF
clone_size: .
v_call: TRBV14
d_call: TRBD1
j_call: TRBJ1-1
cdr3_length: 15

cdr3_nt: TGCAGTGCTAGATTGGGAAACGTGGCTTTCTTT
cdr3_aa: CSARLGNVAFF
clone_size: .
v_call: TRBV20-1
d_call: .
j_call: TRBJ1-1
cdr3_length: 11